The T cell receptor beta chain described here comes from a study of T cells in Graves' hyperthyroidism and ophthalmopathy. The study left out patients who had uncontrolled infection, other autoimmune disease, pregnancy or lactation. The CDR3 is 14 amino acids. CDR1 and CDR2 from the germline V gene are SGHAT and FQNNGV. V was trimmed by 1 base and J by 11 bases, leaving 17 bases between them. Amplified TCR beta CDR3 regions came from RNA transcripts. A first-round RT-PCR of the TCR CDR3 used the HTBI primer set. TCRdb processed the multiplex PCR reads anew with MiXCR; each CDR3 protein has one entry. The sample includes approximately 370,000 distinct CDR3 sequences, just under 15% seen only once; the top ten take approximately 30%. Many counts were recorded for this clonotype.

Sequences were obtained from blood. This chain uses TRBV11-2 with TRBJ1-1; D not certain. The sequence was obtained from a woman younger than 45 with Graves' hyperthyroidism. In DNA, the CDR3 is TGTGCCAGCAGCTTAGCTGGACGGACTGTTGGTGCTTTCTTT. Residues: CASSLAGRTVGAFF.